This TCR beta chain was identified during a study of T cell repertoires in cytomegalovirus infection. TCRdb re-derived calls from the reads in MiXCR, one entry per CDR3 protein. The sample has a few hundred thousand distinct CDR3 sequences, about 15% seen once. CDR1 LNHDA and CDR2 SQIVND come from the germline V gene (reference sequence). The V gene lost 7 bases and the J gene lost 0 bases, with 19 bases spanning the gap. The CDR3 extends over 17 amino acids. This clonotype has at least ten counts. V is TRBV19 and J is TRBJ1-5; D is perhaps TRBD1 (6 bases). Sequencing was done on a sample of CD8+ T cells from PBMCs. The source is a human donor in good health (CMV status not recorded). Some clones in this sample may be carry-over from other donors' samples. The CDR3 here is CASTPRGQIDSNQPQHF. The CDR3 bases are TGTGCCAGTACCCCGAGAGGACAGATAGATAGCAATCAGCCCCAGCATTTT.